Listed here are 17 T cell receptor beta chains from one sample, sequenced in a study of regulatory T cells in long-lasting Graves disease (dated by TCRdb to the early 2020s). The time point tag for this specimen amounts to: newly diagnosed GD, antithyroid drugs for less than 3 months. For both TCR sequencing and RNA sequencing, RNA was extracted from PBMCs in TRIzol. Libraries came from multiplex PCR. Instrument used: Illumina HiSeq 4000. CDR3 regions were amplified by Arm-PCR with iRepertoire HTBI primers to construct TCR beta libraries. TCRdb itself trimmed the public reads at Q25 with fastp, ran MiXCR and retained productive beta chains. Merged by CDR3 protein, the rows form single entries marked with the most common genes and DNA. This sample comprises hundreds of thousands of distinct CDR3 sequences, roughly 13% of them detected only once. Roughly a tenth of the sample comes from the top ten.

The data also belong to a second study, concerning T cells in Graves' hyperthyroidism and ophthalmopathy.

This specimen consisted of peripheral blood mononuclear cells (PBMCs), obtained at new diagnosis, from a patient treated with antithyroid drugs. These receptors came from a man aged 25 to 40 with Graves disease. Donor details come from another sample of the same person, matched by shared clones.

This clonotype was seen ten or more times. The rearrangement uses TRBV30 and TRBJ2-7; perhaps TRBD2 as D (6 bases). The CDR3 has 14 amino acids. V was cut by 5 bases and J by 0 bases, with 14 bases left in between. The V gene's germline CDR1 is GTSNPN and CDR2 SVGIG (reference sequence). CDR3 loop: CAWRGTPSSYEQYF. The CDR3 bases are TGTGCCTGGCGTGGGACTCCAAGCTCCTACGAGCAGTACTTC.

This clonotype was observed a handful of times. The V call is TRBV29-1, the J call TRBJ2-7; TRBD2 is a possible D gene (5 bases). The V gene lost 3 bases and the J gene lost 2 bases, with 26 bases spanning the gap. CDR1 and CDR2 from the germline V gene are SQVTM and ANQGSEA. CDR3 size: 18 residues. The chain's CDR3 is CSVDGQAEGGADPYEQYF. For the CDR3, the DNA is TGCAGCGTTGACGGGCAGGCCGAGGGCGGAGCGGATCCCTACGAGCAGTACTTC.

V is TRBV6-5 and J is TRBJ1-2; the D gene is possibly TRBD1 (5 bases). The CDR3 is 15 amino acids. Germline CDR1 is MNHEY and CDR2 is SVGAGI. The ends were cut back, 0 bases at V and 6 bases at J, with 14 bases in the middle. For the CDR3, the DNA is TGTGCCAGCAGTTACTCCGAACGACAGAGTCATGGCTACACCTTC. Its translation: CASSYSERQSHGYTF.

This clonotype was recorded many times. V is TRBV6-2 or TRBV6-3 and J is TRBJ2-7, with TRBD2 as a possible D gene (5 bases). V lost 5 bases and J lost 2, with 19 bases in between. The CDR3 length is 16 residues. Germline CDR1 is MNHEY and CDR2 is SVGEGT. The CDR3 protein is CASSEGEEDCTYEQYF. CDR3 DNA: TGTGCCAGCAGTGAAGGTGAGGAGGACTGTACCTACGAGCAGTACTTC.

This clonotype was counted at least ten times. The rearrangement joins TRBV27 to TRBJ2-1, with a tentative D call TRBD2 (5 bases). The CDR3 has 15 residues. Per the germline V gene, CDR1 is MNHEY and CDR2 is SMNVEV (reference sequence). Trimming left V 1 base short and J 0 bases short, with 7 bases between. CDR3 bases: TGTGCCAGCAGTTTATTTGGGAGCTCCTACAATGAGCAGTTCTTC. Its protein product is CASSLFGSSYNEQFF.

The chain employs TRBV11-2 and TRBJ2-2; 10 bases agree with TRBD2. V shed 2 bases and J 5 bases; nucleotides not matched to a gene: 2. This CDR3 comprises 15 residues. The germline CDR1 and CDR2 sequences are SGHAT and FQNNGV. CDR3 bases: TGTGCCAGCAGCTTAAAGACTAGCGGGACCGGGGAGCTGTTTTTT. As protein: CASSLKTSGTGELFF.

This clonotype was seen only a few times. V is TRBV18 and J is TRBJ2-1, with D maybe TRBD2 (5 bases). The CDR3 has 15 residues. The V end was cut by 3 bases, the J end by 9 bases, with 18 bases between. Germline assignment: CDR1 KGHSH and CDR2 LQKENI. The CDR3 here is CASSPARAGNGEQFF. For the CDR3, the DNA is TGTGCCAGCTCACCCGCAAGGGCGGGCAACGGTGAGCAGTTCTTC.

This clonotype was detected a few times. This chain uses TRBV11-2 with TRBJ2-7; D is possibly TRBD2 (6 bases). In germline, CDR1 is SGHAT, CDR2 FQNNGV. This CDR3 is 13 amino acids long. The CDR3 coding sequence is TGTTCCACCCGGGGGAGTGTAACCTACGAGCAGTACTTC. Its protein is CSTRGSVTYEQYF.

The rearrangement joins TRBV7-9 to TRBJ2-5; TRBD1 agrees at 7 bases. The germline V gene has CDR1 SEHNR and CDR2 FQNEAQ (reference sequence). The CDR3 length is 16 residues. Trimming at V came to 2 bases and at J to 1 base, leaving 7 bases not matched to a gene. The CDR3 bases are TGTGCCAGCAGCTTAATCCTGACAGGGCGCCAAGAGACCCAGTACTTC. Translating gives CASSLILTGRQETQYF.

This clonotype was observed a handful of times. This chain links TRBV18 with TRBJ2-7; the D gene is possibly TRBD2 (5 bases). V lost 3 bases and J lost 6, with 21 bases in between. CDR3 size: 16 residues. Per germline, CDR1 KGHSH and CDR2 LQKENI. The CDR3 here is CASSPGELRSRFEQYF. The CDR3 DNA reads TGTGCCAGCTCACCTGGGGAGCTGAGGTCGAGATTCGAGCAGTACTTC.

In nucleotides, the CDR3 is TGTGCCACCAACACGGGGAATTCACCCCTCCACTTT. Translated, it gives CATNTGNSPLHF. The chain joins TRBV25-1 to TRBJ1-6; D unresolved. The CDR3 sequence is 12 residues long. Germline CDR1 MGHDK, CDR2 SYGVNS. V was clipped by 10 bases and J by 7 bases, with 11 bases between them.

This clonotype showed up many times. CDR3 coding DNA: TGTGCCAGCAGCTCGGTGGACAGGGGGAACACTGAAGCTTTCTTT. Amino acids: CASSSVDRGNTEAFF. The chain employs TRBV11-2 and TRBJ1-1; the match to TRBD1 covers 9 bases. This CDR3 has 15 amino acids. Germline V CDR1 and CDR2: SGHAT, FQNNGV. V gave up 4 bases and J gave up 1 base; unmatched junction bases: 4.

This clonotype was seen at least ten times. The CDR3 sequence is CASSFSSNQPQHF. Written as DNA, the CDR3 is TGTGCCAGCAGTTTCAGTAGCAATCAGCCCCAGCATTTT. This chain links TRBV12-3 or TRBV12-4 with TRBJ1-5; D uncertain. This CDR3 has 13 residues. V lost 3 bases, J lost 0 bases, and 3 bases lay in between.

With respect to this clonotype: This may be a read error, as it is one base from a much larger clone. V usage is TRBV30 and J usage is TRBJ2-1; a possible D gene is TRBD1 (7 bases). The tail of the sequence fits TRBJ2-5 better, so the J call may be wrong. CDR3 length equals 16 residues. Germline V CDR1 and CDR2: GTSNPN, SVGIG (reference sequence). CDR3 residues: CTWSAQFGGGLQTQYF. The CDR3 nucleotides are TGTACCTGGAGTGCCCAATTCGGAGGGGGCCTACAGACCCAGTACTTC.

The V call is TRBV11-2, the J call TRBJ2-7; TRBD1 matches 9 bases. CDR3 length: 16 amino acids. Trimming took 5 bases from V and 4 from J; bases not matched to a gene: 12. Germline V gene lookup returns CDR1 SGHAT and CDR2 FQNNGV. DNA of the CDR3: TGTGCCAGCAGCCGATACAGGGGGCAGGCCGGATACGAGCAGTACTTC. As protein: CASSRYRGQAGYEQYF.

This clonotype was seen ten or more times. The rearrangement uses TRBV11-3 and TRBJ2-5; D remains unclear. The CDR3 runs to 10 residues. Per germline, CDR1 SGHNT and CDR2 YENEEA. The V end lost 3 bases, the J end lost 6 bases, and 2 bases lay between the germline ends. DNA of the CDR3: TGTGCCAGCAGCTTGCAGACCCAGTACTTC. Encoded protein: CASSLQTQYF.

The J gene is TRBJ2-7, the V gene TRBV4-1, with D tentatively TRBD1 (6 bases). V gave up 2 bases and J gave up 2 bases, with 16 bases separating them. The CDR3 length is 16 residues. The germline V gene has CDR1 MGHRA and CDR2 YSYEKL. The CDR3 spells CASSQIAQGFPYEQYF. The CDR3 nucleotides read TGCGCCAGCAGCCAAATAGCTCAGGGGTTCCCCTACGAGCAGTACTTC.